This entry lists 18 T cell receptor beta chains sequenced from one sample in a study of Ad26.COV2.S vaccination and SARS-CoV-2 variants. TCRdb's copy holds only in-frame clones and misses some; the assay was immunoSEQ multiplex PCR. The sample includes 350,000 to 400,000 clones, about nine tenths of them seen just once. The treatment: approximately 18 received Ad26.COV2.S at low or high dose, single or two shots; roughly five received placebo; per-sample allocation not given. Samples came from day 63 after the first vaccine or placebo injection. The sequencing used peripheral blood, collected in a trial of Ad26.COV2.S vaccine versus placebo. These receptor sequences come from a person aged 18-65 years who received the Ad26.COV2.S COVID-19 vaccine or a placebo.

The chain links TRBV30 to TRBJ1-3; D unclear. This CDR3 spans 16 amino acids. Trimming cost V 1 base and J 2 bases, with 15 bases left between them. Germline V lookup: CDR1 GTSNPN, CDR2 SVGIG (reference sequence). CDR3 residues: CAWSAWKGSTGNTIYF. In nucleotides, the CDR3 is TGTGCCTGGAGTGCTTGGAAGGGCTCAACTGGAAACACCATATATTTT.

The V gene is TRBV7-9, the J gene TRBJ1-1; D is possibly TRBD1 (5 bases). Germline V lookup: CDR1 SEHNR, CDR2 FQNEAQ (reference sequence). The CDR3 consists of 14 residues. Trimming removed 1 base from V and 1 base from J, with 7 bases in between. The CDR3 sequence: CASSLGGENTEAFF. The CDR3 nucleotides are TGTGCCAGCAGCTTAGGAGGGGAGAACACTGAAGCTTTCTTT.

V usage is TRBV7-2 and J usage is TRBJ2-2; 9 bases map to TRBD2. The CDR3 runs to 16 residues. The germline gives CDR1 SGHTA, CDR2 FQGNSA. V lost 2 bases to trimming and J lost 4 bases; unmatched junction nucleotides: 5. As DNA, the CDR3 is TGTGCCAGCAGCTTAAGACTAGCGGAAGTCACCGGGGAGCTGTTTTTT. Its protein is CASSLRLAEVTGELFF.

This chain uses TRBV11-3 with TRBJ2-5; D is unresolved. CDR1 is SGHNT and CDR2 is YENEEA in the germline V gene. V shed 5 bases and J shed 5 bases, with 12 bases lying between them. The CDR3 covers 13 residues. The CDR3 loop reads CASSNSKGETQYF. CDR3 bases: TGTGCCAGCAGCAACAGCAAAGGGGAGACCCAGTACTTC.

The rearrangement joins TRBV15 to TRBJ1-1, with D maybe TRBD1 (6 bases). Trimming left V 5 bases short and J 1 base short, with 14 bases between. CDR1 is LNHNV and CDR2 is YYDKDF in the germline V gene (reference sequence). The length of the CDR3 is 15 residues. The CDR3 bases are TGTGCCACCAGCGACCCCGGGACAAGGAACACTGAAGCTTTCTTT. It encodes CATSDPGTRNTEAFF.

This clone was picked up one time. The rearrangement uses TRBV11-2 and TRBJ2-7; no definite D call. The germline gives CDR1 SGHAT, CDR2 FQNNGV. The CDR3 is 12 residues long. V was pared by 5 bases and J by 3 bases, with 8 bases between. The CDR3 region is CASSKVDYEQYF. The CDR3 DNA sequence: TGTGCCAGCAGCAAAGTCGACTACGAGCAGTACTTC.

This chain links TRBV25-1 with TRBJ2-6; 7 bases agree with TRBD1. V shed 1 base, J shed 0 bases, and the junction held 6 bases outside the gene matches. CDR1 and CDR2 from the germline V gene are MGHDK and SYGVNS. The CDR3 is 18 residues long. The DNA for the CDR3 is TGTGCCAGCAGTGAATGGGGGACAGCATTCTCTGGGGCCAACGTCCTGACTTTC. Encoded protein: CASSEWGTAFSGANVLTF.

The rearrangement links TRBV19 to TRBJ2-7; D perhaps matches TRBD1 (5 bases). Trimming cost V 7 bases and J 5 bases, with 15 bases left between them. Germline CDR1 and CDR2: LNHDA and SQIVND (reference sequence). The length of the CDR3 is 13 residues. The CDR3 coding sequence is TGTGCCAGTACCCCCTCAGGGCTCCACGAGCAGTACTTC. It yields the protein CASTPSGLHEQYF.

This rearrangement joins TRBV30 to TRBJ1-6; D is uncertain. This CDR3 has 15 amino acids. Trimming removed 8 bases at V and 0 bases at J, with 14 bases between. CDR1 and CDR2 from the germline V gene are GTSNPN and SVGIG (reference sequence). The CDR3 bases are TGTGCCGGAGACCGACCGAACTCCTATAATTCACCCCTCCACTTT. Protein sequence: CAGDRPNSYNSPLHF.

V gene TRBV19 combines with J gene TRBJ2-6; TRBD1 matches at 7 bases. V was clipped by 8 bases and J by 2 bases; unmatched bases: 15. Germline values: CDR1 LNHDA, CDR2 SQIVND (reference sequence). This CDR3 spans 18 amino acids. CDR3 sequence (DNA): TGTGCCAGTTCTCCAAGTAGACAGGGATATACTGGGGCCAACGTCCTGACTTTC. It codes for CASSPSRQGYTGANVLTF.

The rearrangement uses TRBV4-1 and TRBJ2-3; perhaps TRBD2 as D (6 bases). Germline V gives CDR1 MGHRA, CDR2 YSYEKL. The V end lost 1 base, the J end lost 2 bases, and 13 bases lay between the germline ends. CDR3 length: 16 residues. CDR3 DNA sequence: TGCGCCAGCAGCCAAGTCCCGGGAGTTCTCACAGATACGCAGTATTTT. Its protein product is CASSQVPGVLTDTQYF.

A few counts support this clone. The genes are TRBV30 and TRBJ2-2, with a tentative D call TRBD2 (5 bases). Trimming pared 4 bases from V and 8 bases from J, leaving 11 bases between. CDR3 length equals 12 residues. The germline CDR1 and CDR2 sequences are GTSNPN and SVGIG (reference sequence). This CDR3 is CAWTRGGGELFF. The CDR3 nucleotides read TGTGCCTGGACCCGGGGTGGTGGGGAGCTGTTTTTT.

The chain has TRBV5-1 and TRBJ2-7, with 10 bases aligning to TRBD1. J gave up 0 bases and V 4 bases, and 10 bases lay outside the gene matches. Germline CDR1 SGHRS, CDR2 YFSETQ. The CDR3 length is 17 residues. The DNA of the CDR3 is TGCGCCAGCAGCCGAAGAACAGGACAGGGGGACTCCTACGAGCAGTACTTC. It encodes CASSRRTGQGDSYEQYF.

V usage is TRBV15 and J usage is TRBJ2-1; D gene unclear. Looked up from germline, CDR1 is LNHNV and CDR2 is YYDKDF (reference sequence). This CDR3 is 12 amino acids long. V was shortened by 3 bases and J by 11 bases, with 11 bases between the two germline ends. The CDR3 reads CATSRETEKQFF. The DNA for the CDR3 is TGTGCCACCAGCAGGGAAACGGAGAAGCAGTTCTTC.

The chain employs TRBV7-9 and TRBJ2-7; D possibly corresponds to TRBD1 (5 bases). This CDR3 contains 12 residues. CDR1 is SEHNR and CDR2 is FQNEAQ in the germline V gene (reference sequence). The V end was cut by 5 bases, the J end by 5 bases, with 10 bases between. The CDR3 loop reads CASSNRNDEQYF. The CDR3 region has the DNA TGTGCCAGCAGCAACAGGAACGACGAGCAGTACTTC.

Note on this clone: The sample holds other DNA sequences that translate to the same CDR3. V usage is TRBV3-1 (or the pseudogene TRBV3-2) and J usage is TRBJ2-1; D gene ambiguous. V was shortened by 1 base and J by 9 bases, with 4 bases between the two germline ends. Germline-derived CDR1 and CDR2 are LGHDT and YNNKEL (reference sequence). This CDR3 comprises 11 residues. The CDR3 loop is CASSQVREQFF. CDR3 nucleotides: TGTGCCAGCAGCCAAGTCCGTGAGCAGTTCTTC.

The chain carries TRBV28 and TRBJ2-1; D is ambiguous. Trimming cost V 2 bases and J 15 bases, with 14 bases left between them. CDR3 length: 12 amino acids. Germline CDR1 is MDHEN and CDR2 is SYDVKM. In DNA form, the CDR3 reads TGTGCCAGCAGTTTAGGTAAGAACGGACCGTTCTTC. Protein product: CASSLGKNGPFF.

A few counts support this clone. The junction does not match germline at one end; this may be a read error. CDR3 nucleotide sequence: TGTGCCAGCAGCCTAGACAGCAATCAGCCCCAGCATTTT. It encodes CASSLDSNQPQHF. The chain has TRBV11-2 and TRBJ1-5; D is undetermined. The germline V gene encodes CDR1 SGHAT and CDR2 FQNNGV. This CDR3 contains 13 residues.